The clone carrying this T cell receptor (beta chain) occurred many times. Its specificity is not known. The data stem from a study of T cells after yellow fever vaccination. Study observations and caveats: The bulk population could contribute abundant contaminating clonotypes to FACS-sorted repertoires. Post-booster samples contained most primary-vaccination clones (more than 95% CD4, about 90% CD8).

CDR3 length: 14 residues. V was shortened by 2 bases and J by 0 bases, with 7 bases between the two germline ends. CDR1 and CDR2 from the germline V gene are SGHRS and YFSETQ. As TCR cDNA was made by 5'RACE template switching, a universal primer site and UMIs were added. Using its own MiXCR run on the 5' RACE reads, TCRdb lists one record per CDR3 protein. The data hold 150,000 or so distinct CDR3 sequences, with about 7% observed a single time. Sample: CD4+ T cells sorted from PBMCs, taken around 5 days after the first yellow fever vaccination. The chain couples TRBV5-1 to TRBJ2-3; D is undetermined. This clonotype originated in a man aged 18 to 30 who received the YFV17D yellow fever vaccine. CDR3 in amino acids: CASSFWRSTDTQYF. In nucleotides, the CDR3 is TGCGCCAGCAGCTTCTGGCGTAGCACAGATACGCAGTATTTT.